These 19 T cell receptor beta chains were all obtained from the same sample, sequenced in a study of molecular identifiers for immune sequencing clone quantification (dated by TCRdb to 2017 to 2018). Library preparation was by PCR. These reads were obtained on an Illumina HiSeq 4000. Through fastp at Q25 and MiXCR, TCRdb rebuilt clones from the public reads, retaining in-frame beta chains. Each record represents a unique CDR3 protein, reported with the most common genes and DNA among its rows. This sample comprises some 320,000 distinct CDR3 sequences, roughly 23% of them detected only once. Roughly 0.8% of the sample lies in the top ten. The sequenced sample consisted of naive CD8+ T cells from blood, with Jurkat cell RNA spiked in. The cell subset or site tag for this specimen amounts to: FACS-sorted CD8+CD4-CCR7+CD45RA+ naive T cells. The receptor set was obtained from a human donor in good health. Some libraries in this study had Jurkat cell RNA spiked in.

This clonotype has at least ten counts. This chain links TRBV11-2 with TRBJ2-1; D uncertain. This CDR3 is 18 amino acids long. The ends were cut back, 5 bases at V and 4 bases at J, with 24 bases in the middle. Germline CDR1 and CDR2: SGHAT and FQNNGV. CDR3: CASSEDVVGTFGYNEQFF. DNA for the CDR3: TGTGCCAGCAGCGAAGACGTCGTTGGAACCTTCGGGTACAATGAGCAGTTCTTC. Full variable domain (missing parts from reference TRBV11-2 and TRBJ2-1): EAGVAQSPRYKIIEKRQSVAFWCNPISGHATLYWYQQILGQGPKLLIQFQNNGVVDDSQLPKDRFSAERLKGVDSTLKIQPAKLEDSAVYLCASSEDVVGTFGYNEQFFGPGTRLTVL.

Concerning this clonotype itself: It may be a read error: a sequence one base away is much more abundant. The V call is TRBV2, the J call TRBJ1-1, with D unresolved. V lost 10 bases and J lost 0, with 9 bases in between. CDR1 is SNHLY and CDR2 is FYNNEI in the germline V gene. The CDR3 has 12 amino acids. CDR3 in DNA: TGTGCCAAGACAAACCTGAACACTGAAGCTTTCTTT. Its translation is CAKTNLNTEAFF.

This clonotype was detected many times. This chain uses TRBV28 with TRBJ1-5, with D perhaps matching TRBD1 (6 bases). V was trimmed by 3 bases and J by 0 bases, leaving 15 bases between them. CDR3 length: 17 residues. CDR1 is MDHEN and CDR2 is SYDVKM in the germline V gene. The CDR3 sequence is CASSFPLRQDSNQPQHF. CDR3 coding DNA: TGTGCCAGCAGTTTTCCCCTCCGACAGGATAGCAATCAGCCCCAGCATTTT. The whole variable domain, filled in from reference TRBV28 and TRBJ1-5, reads DVKVTQSSRYLVKRTGEKVFLECVQDMDHENMFWYRQDPGLGLRLIYFSYDVKMKEKGDIPEGYSVSREKKERFSLILESASTNQTSMYLCASSFPLRQDSNQPQHFGDGTRLSIL.

Points on this clonotype: This may stem from a read error, because a much larger clone lies one nucleotide away. This chain joins TRBV7-2 and TRBJ1-1; unclear D gene. Germline V lookup: CDR1 SGHTA, CDR2 FQGNSA. This CDR3 is built from 15 residues. Trimming removed 0 bases at V and 3 bases at J, with 11 bases between. The CDR3 sequence: CASSLAHPLDTEAFF. The CDR3 DNA sequence: TGTGCCAGCAGCTTAGCGCATCCCTTGGACACTGAAGCTTTCTTT.

This CDR3 reads CASSPDAGQGAKDIQYF. The DNA for the CDR3 is TGTGCCAGCAGCCCTGATGCGGGACAGGGTGCCAAAGACATTCAGTACTTC. V usage is TRBV21-1 and J usage is TRBJ2-4; the table calls TRBD1, which could not be checked here. TRBV21-1 has pseudogene status. The CDR3 is made up of 17 amino acids.

To note about this clonotype: Since the CDR3 does not end with the conserved phenylalanine or tryptophan, this likely comes from a read error. V gene TRBV7-2 combines with J gene TRBJ2-3, with a weak D call TRBD2 (6 bases). Per the germline V gene, CDR1 is SGHTA and CDR2 is FQGNSA. The ends were cut back, 5 bases at V and 0 bases at J, with 9 bases in the middle. This CDR3 spans 14 amino acids. CDR3: CASSRGISTDTQYL. The DNA for the CDR3 is TGTGCCAGCAGCCGCGGGATTAGCACAGATACGCAGTATCTT.

Worth noting for this clonotype: This may stem from a read error, because a much larger clone lies one nucleotide away. The V and J genes are TRBV6-5 and TRBJ1-5, with 7 bases lining up with TRBD1. The CDR3 has 16 residues. Germline V CDR1 and CDR2: MNHEY, SVGAGI. The CDR3 DNA reads as TGTGCCAGCAATTACGGGGCAGGGGGAAGCAATCAGCCCCAGCATTTT. Its translation: CASNYGAGGSNQPQHF.

The CDR3 nucleotides read TGTGCCAGCAGCCCCCAGGAGGCGGATGAAAAACTGTTTTTT. Its protein product is CASSPQEADEKLFF. The J gene is TRBJ1-4, the V gene TRBV3-1, with unresolved D. CDR1 is LGHDT and CDR2 is YNNKEL in the germline V gene (reference sequence). The CDR3 is made up of 14 amino acids. Trimming took 4 bases from V and 6 from J, leaving 12 bases between them.

This clonotype was detected ten times or more. The chain joins TRBV24-1 to TRBJ2-2; perhaps TRBD1 as D (6 bases). Germline values: CDR1 KGHDR, CDR2 SFDVKD. V was clipped by 2 bases and J by 0 bases, with 15 bases between them. The CDR3 is 18 residues long. The DNA of the CDR3 is TGTGCCACCAGTGATTCCCCAGGACAGCCAACGAACACCGGGGAGCTGTTTTTT. Its translation is CATSDSPGQPTNTGELFF.

This clonotype was seen a single time. A much larger clone differs by one base, so this may be a read error. The gene calls are TRBV2 and TRBJ1-1; 9 nucleotides agree with TRBD1. With V trimmed by 2 bases and J by 5 bases, 18 bases remained unmatched. This CDR3 comprises 19 residues. Germline CDR1 SNHLY, CDR2 FYNNEI. The CDR3 DNA is TGTGCCAGCAGTGAATGGGGCACGGGGAACGACAGGGGGGGTACTGAAGCTTTCTTT. Protein sequence: CASSEWGTGNDRGGTEAFF.

This clonotype has at least ten counts. This sequence joins TRBV7-2 and TRBJ2-5, with TRBD1 matching over 7 bases. The length of the CDR3 is 14 residues. CDR1 SGHTA and CDR2 FQGNSA come from the germline V gene. Losses at the gene ends were 5 bases for V and 4 bases for J; bases not matched to a gene: 7. CDR3 DNA: TGTGCCAGCAGCGAAAGGACAGGCACAGAGACCCAGTACTTC. Its protein is CASSERTGTETQYF.

The table lists this clonotype with many counts. The CDR3 protein is CASSIKADTQYF. In nucleotides, the CDR3 is TGTGCCAGTAGTATCAAGGCAGATACGCAGTATTTT. The rearrangement uses TRBV19 and TRBJ2-3; D unresolved. The V and J ends lost 3 bases and 4 bases respectively, with 5 bases between them. Germline assignment: CDR1 LNHDA and CDR2 SQIVND (reference sequence). The CDR3 consists of 12 residues.

This clonotype was recorded at least ten times. The V call is TRBV7-8, the J call TRBJ2-6; D possibly uses TRBD1 or TRBD2 (5 bases each). The V and J ends lost 6 bases and 0 bases respectively, with 15 bases between them. This CDR3 comprises 17 residues. CDR1 and CDR2 (germline): SGHVS, FQNEAQ. The CDR3, as DNA: TGTGCCAGCAGGTTCCGGGACGCCAGCTCTGGGGCCAACGTCCTGACTTTC. This translates into CASRFRDASSGANVLTF.

This clonotype was counted ten times or more. The chain couples TRBV20-1 to TRBJ2-7; weak D call: TRBD2 (5 bases). There are 12 residues in the CDR3. The V and J ends lost 4 bases and 2 bases respectively, with 9 bases between them. CDR1 DFQATT and CDR2 SNEGSKA come from the germline V gene (reference sequence). The DNA for the CDR3 is TGCAGTGCTACACTGACTACCTACGAGCAGTACTTC. Its protein product is CSATLTTYEQYF.

This clonotype was observed many times. The chain links TRBV9 to TRBJ2-3, with 11 bases that match TRBD2. The V gene end was trimmed by 3 bases and the J gene end by 0 bases; junction bases not matched to a gene: 6. The length of the CDR3 is 17 residues. Germline assignment: CDR1 SGDLS and CDR2 YYNGEE. The CDR3 region is CASSEGTSGASTDTQYF. The CDR3 DNA reads TGTGCCAGCAGCGAGGGGACTAGCGGCGCAAGCACAGATACGCAGTATTTT.

As concerns this clonotype: Since a much larger clone is just one base distant, this may be a read error. This chain connects TRBV2 to TRBJ1-4, with a tentative D call TRBD1 (5 bases). The CDR3 extends over 15 amino acids. From germline, CDR1 is SNHLY and CDR2 FYNNEI. The CDR3 sequence is CANSEGALTAEKLFF. CDR3 nucleotides: TGTGCCAACAGTGAAGGGGCCCTCACCGCTGAAAAACTGTTTTTT. The entire variable domain, with the rest obtained from reference TRBV2 and TRBJ1-4, is as follows: EPEVTQTPSHQVTQMGQEVILRCVPISNHLYFYWYRQILGQKVEFLVSFYNNEISEKSEIFDDQFSVERPDGSNFTLKIRSTKLEDSAMYFCANSEGALTAEKLFFGSGTQLSVL.

This clonotype was counted many times. The rearrangement uses TRBV28 and TRBJ1-5; the match to TRBD1 covers 7 bases. The CDR3 is 14 amino acids. The trim removed 6 bases at V and 5 bases at J, leaving 7 bases unmatched. Germline V gene lookup returns CDR1 MDHEN and CDR2 SYDVKM. The CDR3 coding sequence is TGTGCCAGCAGAGGAGGGGGCGAATATCAGCCCCAGCATTTT. It yields the protein CASRGGGEYQPQHF.

There are many counts of this clonotype. The chain joins TRBV10-1 to TRBJ2-2; D perhaps matches TRBD1 (5 bases). Trimming shortened V by 6 bases and J by 0 bases, and 11 bases separated the two germline ends. This CDR3 comprises 15 residues. Per the germline V gene, CDR1 is WNHNN and CDR2 is SYGVQD (reference sequence). The CDR3 nucleotides read TGCGCCAGCAGCGATTTGACAGCGAACACCGGGGAGCTGTTTTTT. It codes for CASSDLTANTGELFF.

Concerning this clonotype: One base away lies a much larger clone, so this may be a sequencing read error. The rearrangement links TRBV3-1 to TRBJ2-2; D gene uncertain. Germline CDR1 is LGHDT and CDR2 is YNNKEL (reference sequence). The CDR3 runs 12 residues. The CDR3 sequence: CTSSQTAGELFF. CDR3 DNA sequence: TGTACCAGCAGCCAAACGGCCGGGGAGCTGTTTTTT.